This T cell receptor (beta chain) stems from a study of T cell responses to AZD1222 COVID-19 vaccine. Study conclusions and caveats: At study baseline, merely several AZD1222 recipients were seropositive.

This CDR3 is 14 amino acids long. Germline CDR1 MNHEY, CDR2 SVGAGI. After removal of 6 bases from V and 8 bases from J, the junction contained 12 bases not matched to a gene. The protocol was immunoSEQ multiplex PCR, while the TCRdb copy is restricted to in-frame clones and leaves out a portion. The table has 180,000 or so clones, 70% to 90% seen once; the top ten hold 25% to 30%. On this clone itself: Its antigen remains unidentified.

Analyses pooled second doses at about 4 or about 12 weeks. The source material was peripheral blood, sampled 28 days after the second AZD1222 dose. This clonotype was sampled from an adult who received the AZD1222 COVID-19 vaccine. The genes are TRBV6-5 and TRBJ1-2; 7 nucleotides line up with TRBD1. The CDR3 is CASRGEGTALGYTF. CDR3 DNA: TGTGCCAGCAGAGGAGAGGGGACAGCGCTCGGCTACACCTTC.